Listed here is a single T cell receptor (beta chain). The assay was immunoSEQ multiplex PCR, and TCRdb's table has in-frame clones only and misses some. The sample holds some 250,000 clones, approximately 85% seen once. The source of the sample is a study of blood T cell repertoires in COVID-19. Study context: The study drew acute and convalescent COVID-19 samples from the United States, Italy and Spain.

This TCR was sampled from a woman under 40 with acute or convalescent COVID-19. The sample was peripheral blood.

The CDR3 sequence is CASSVTSGNSYNEQFF. The CDR3 bases are TGTGCCAGCAGCGTAACTAGCGGGAACTCCTACAATGAGCAGTTCTTC. The chain combines TRBV9 with TRBJ2-1; 10 bases fit TRBD2. V dropped 1 base and J dropped 0; count of bases not matched to a gene: 1. This CDR3 is built from 16 residues. CDR1 and CDR2 from the germline V gene are SGDLS and YYNGEE.